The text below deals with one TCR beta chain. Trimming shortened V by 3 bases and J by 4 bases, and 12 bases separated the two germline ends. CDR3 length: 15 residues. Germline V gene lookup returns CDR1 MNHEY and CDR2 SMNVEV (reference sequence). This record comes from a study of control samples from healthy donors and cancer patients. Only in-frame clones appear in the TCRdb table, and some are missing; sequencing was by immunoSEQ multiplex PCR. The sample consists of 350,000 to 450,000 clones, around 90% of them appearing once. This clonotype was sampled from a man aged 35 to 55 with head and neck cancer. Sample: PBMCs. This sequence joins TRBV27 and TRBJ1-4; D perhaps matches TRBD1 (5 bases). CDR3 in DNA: TGTGCCAGCAGTTTCCGCCAGGGTGGTAATGAAAAACTGTTTTTT. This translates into CASSFRQGGNEKLFF. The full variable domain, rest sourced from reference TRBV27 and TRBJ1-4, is EAQVTQNPRYLITVTGKKLTVTCSQNMNHEYMSWYRQDPGLGLRQIYYSMNVEVTDKGDVPEGYKVSRKEKRNFPLILESPSPNQTSLYFCASSFRQGGNEKLFFGSGTQLSVL.